The present entry profiles one T cell receptor (beta chain) with its context. A read error may explain this, as a much larger clone is one base away. A modified ARM-PCR protocol with three rounds of nested PCR amplified TCRbeta. Each CDR3 protein gets one entry after TCRdb re-called the multiplex PCR reads with MiXCR. This repertoire shows some 80,000 distinct CDR3 sequences, around 80% found once; its top ten account for approximately 51%. Germline lookup yields CDR1 SGHAT and CDR2 FQNNGV. V trimming: 6 bases; J trimming: 3 bases; junction bases outside the gene matches: 7. The CDR3 sequence is 14 residues long. No cell sorting was done before RNA was extracted from the tissue. This non-tumor lung sample came from over 3 cm beyond the tumor edge. This sample stems from a study of tumor and adjacent non-tumor tissue in lung cancer.

The V and J genes are TRBV11-2 and TRBJ2-7; 8 nucleotides agree with TRBD1. The sequence derives from a man in his fifties or sixties with non-small cell lung cancer. Material: distant non-tumor lung tissue. CDR3 region: CASRRTGFFYEQYF. The DNA for the CDR3 is TGTGCCAGCAGGCGGACAGGGTTTTTCTACGAGCAGTACTTC.